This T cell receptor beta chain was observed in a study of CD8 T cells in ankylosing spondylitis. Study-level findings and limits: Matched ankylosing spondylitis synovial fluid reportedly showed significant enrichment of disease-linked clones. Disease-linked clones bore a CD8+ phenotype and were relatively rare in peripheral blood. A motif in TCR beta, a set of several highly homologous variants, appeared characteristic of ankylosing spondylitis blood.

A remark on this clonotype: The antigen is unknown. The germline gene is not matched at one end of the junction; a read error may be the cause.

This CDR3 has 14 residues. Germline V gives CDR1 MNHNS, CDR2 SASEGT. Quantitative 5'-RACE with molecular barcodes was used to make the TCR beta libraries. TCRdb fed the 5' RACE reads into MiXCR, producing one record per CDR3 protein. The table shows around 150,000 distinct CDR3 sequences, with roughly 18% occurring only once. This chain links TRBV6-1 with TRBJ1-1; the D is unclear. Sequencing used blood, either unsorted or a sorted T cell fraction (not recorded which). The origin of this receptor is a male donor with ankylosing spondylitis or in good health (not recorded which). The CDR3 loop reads CASSMEGSNTETFF. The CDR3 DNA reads TGTGCCAGCAGTATGGAGGGATCGAACACTGAAACTTTCTTT.